The clone carrying this T cell receptor beta chain was found a few times. This record belongs to a study of shared clonotypes between healthy human individuals. Some clones are missing from TCRdb's copy, which holds only in-frame ones; the method was immunoSEQ multiplex PCR. Among 850,000 to 1,200,000 clones listed, about 75% were seen once. This CDR3 comprises 14 residues. V lost 4 bases and J 5 bases, leaving 15 bases between the germline ends. Per the germline V gene, CDR1 is SGHRS and CDR2 is YFSETQ. This TCR derives from a man aged 18 to 30 in good health. The rearrangement links TRBV5-1 to TRBJ2-5; a weak D match, TRBD2 (5 bases). The source material was memory CD4+ T cells sorted from blood. Subset denoted: CD45RA-negative fraction. The CDR3 DNA follows: TGCGCCAGCAGCATGGGTGACCGAGGGGAGACCCAGTACTTC. Its translation is CASSMGDRGETQYF.